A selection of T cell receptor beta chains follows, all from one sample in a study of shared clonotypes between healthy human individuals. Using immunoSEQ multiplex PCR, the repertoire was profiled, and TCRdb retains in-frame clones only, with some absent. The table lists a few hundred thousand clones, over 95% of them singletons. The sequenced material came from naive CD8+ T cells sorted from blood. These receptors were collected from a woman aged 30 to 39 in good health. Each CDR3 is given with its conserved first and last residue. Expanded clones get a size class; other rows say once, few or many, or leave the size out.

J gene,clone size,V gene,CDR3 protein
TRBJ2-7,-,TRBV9,CASSPHRVGYEQYF
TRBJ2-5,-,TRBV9,CASSAPPTGVETQYF
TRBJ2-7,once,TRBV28,CASSSGLAVYEQYF
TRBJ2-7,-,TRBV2,CASSEVSLLYEQYF
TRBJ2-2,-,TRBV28,CARSSVDRGSYTGELFF
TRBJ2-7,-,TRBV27,CASQGDTYEQYF
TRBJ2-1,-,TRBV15,CATSREGDEQFF
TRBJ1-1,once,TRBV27,CASSLSGRDRGLVDTEAFF
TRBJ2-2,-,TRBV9,CASSARPGQGFPGELFF
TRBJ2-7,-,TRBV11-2,CASSPPVYEQYF
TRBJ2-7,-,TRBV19,CASSIGHGSYEQYF
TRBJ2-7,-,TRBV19,CASSELDSYEQYF
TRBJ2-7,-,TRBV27,CASSPRDITYEQYF
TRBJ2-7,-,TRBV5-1,CASSPRGGLSYEQYF
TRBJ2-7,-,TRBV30,CAWTYGVSYEQYF
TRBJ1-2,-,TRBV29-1,CSVDDGYTF
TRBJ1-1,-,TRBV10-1,CASIMTGGNRLNTEAFF
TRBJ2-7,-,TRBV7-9,CASSLVVDSEQYF
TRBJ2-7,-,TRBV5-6,CASSLGDGAAYEQYF
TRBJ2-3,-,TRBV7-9,CASSRVTMGTDTQYF
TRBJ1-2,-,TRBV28,CASSGLPGLHHGYTF
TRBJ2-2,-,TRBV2,CASSRWGTGELFF
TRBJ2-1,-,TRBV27,CASSLEGSGRWNEQFF
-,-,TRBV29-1,CSVLQETYEQYF
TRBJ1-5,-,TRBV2,CASSTYTLTPGQVRKPQHF
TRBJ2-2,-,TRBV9,CASSVDQTGELFF
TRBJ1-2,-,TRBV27,CASSSGRGNTF
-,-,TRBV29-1,CSVHDLSGEQYF
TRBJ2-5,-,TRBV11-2,CASSLIRAEETQYF
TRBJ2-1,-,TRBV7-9,CASSHAHNEQFF
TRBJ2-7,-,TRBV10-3,CAISEDRTYEQYF
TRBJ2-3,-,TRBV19,CASSIIDPSGYTVKDFHTQYF
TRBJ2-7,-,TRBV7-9,CASSNERSHYEQYF
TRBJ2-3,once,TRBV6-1,CASSELTRPSTDTQYF
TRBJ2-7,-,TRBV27,CASSSVSSYEQYF
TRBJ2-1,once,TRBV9,CASSVGSSNEQFF
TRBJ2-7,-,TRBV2,CASSYSGEQYF
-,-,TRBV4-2,CASSQGESGGLYEQYF
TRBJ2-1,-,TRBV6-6,CASSYSKAGPYNEQFF
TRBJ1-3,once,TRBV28,CASSFAQPVPFGNTIYF
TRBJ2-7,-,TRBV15,CATQDRGEHEQYF
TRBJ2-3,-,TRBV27,CASSPTTEGDTQYF
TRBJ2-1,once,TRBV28,CASSSGGAPEQFF
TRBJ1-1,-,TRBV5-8,CASSQWGTEAFF
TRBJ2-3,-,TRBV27,CASSLISGGAPLSGTDTQYF
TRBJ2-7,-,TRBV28,CASSFRGPSSYEQYF
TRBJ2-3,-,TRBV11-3,CASRDGLAGGDTQYF
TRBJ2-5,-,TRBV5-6,CASSPGAGRETQYF
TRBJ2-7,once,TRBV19,CASSRLAGEIYEQYF
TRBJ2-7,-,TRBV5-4,CASSGDSYEQYF